This T cell receptor (beta chain) was documented in a study of siplizumab effects on memory and regulatory T cells. Study findings and constraints: Unstimulated naive T cells seemed to show more diversity than memory cells did, and they also seemed to be among the major contributors to the alloresponse.

Notes on this clone: The target antigen is unknown.

Clones were sequenced by immunoSEQ multiplex PCR, and TCRdb holds only the in-frame ones, with some missing. The sample lists about 50,000 clones, 95% to 97% seen once, with 0.55% to 0.65% in the top ten. Unstimulated naive, memory, effector memory and TEMRA subsets underwent sequencing in a few donor pairs. Germline V gives CDR1 MNHEY, CDR2 SVGAGI. The CDR3 sequence is 15 residues long. The V end was cut by 6 bases, the J end by 2 bases, with 17 bases between. Material: naive CD4+ T cells sorted from blood. The TCR originated in a human donor in good health. The V and J genes are TRBV6-5 and TRBJ2-7, with D possibly matching TRBD2 (5 bases). CDR3: CASRHQEEITYEQYF. CDR3 nucleotides: TGTGCCAGCAGACACCAGGAGGAGATTACCTACGAGCAGTACTTC.